Described below is a single TCR beta chain sequence and its context. This clonotype occurred a few times. This clone's antigen is unknown. It has no much larger one-base neighbor in the sample; base qualities were not kept. Cut back by 4 bases and 2 bases, the V and J ends lie 5 bases apart. The CDR3 measures 13 amino acids from cysteine to phenylalanine. CDR3 DNA only is kept here, 39 bases in frame from base 1. Sequencer: Illumina HiSeq 1500. The public reads were quality trimmed at Q25 with fastp and then assembled into clones with MiXCR by TCRdb, keeping productive beta chains. One record per CDR3 amino acid sequence lists the most common genes and DNA. The sample table holds some 120,000 distinct CDR3 sequences, of which 30% to 40% were seen once. The ten largest clones take up roughly 58% of the sample. The sample's treatment or condition label, in plain terms: in vitro stimulation with specific CMV peptide epitopes to enrich CMV-specific T cells.

These data originate in a study of T cell repertoires in cytomegalovirus infection (dated by TCRdb to between 2017 and 2020). Notes on the research overall: Recently identified HLA-C-restricted CMV epitopes, whose presentation resists viral immunomodulation, were targeted by peptide stimulations together with well-studied HLA-B-restricted epitopes. Donor HLA type was relevant to the analysis, because carriage of CMV infection together with the matching HLA type was indicated by public TCR beta signatures. Findings and caveats that apply to the study as a whole: In the ex vivo response, HLA-C-restricted CMV-specific TCR beta clonotypes were dominant, and in two of eight donors the single most frequent clonotype came from this HLA-C-restricted group. Cumulative frequency of public TCR beta family members discriminated carriers of CMV infection plus the relevant HLA type in this cohort and an independent 352-donor cohort.

Specimen: CD8+ T cells from cultured PBMCs, collected from culture after CMV antigen stimulation. This clonotype was sampled from a human donor in good health (CMV status not recorded). Some clones in this sample may be carry-over from other donors' samples. The rearrangement joined TRBV12-3 or TRBV12-4 to TRBJ2-2, with no reliable assignment of the D segment. The CDR3 region has the sequence CASSWDNTGELFF. DNA sequence: TGTGCCAGCAGTTGGGATAACACCGGGGAGCTGTTTTTT.